The TCR beta chain under discussion was sequenced for a study of blood T cells in healthy people across ages. Whole-study findings and limits: The long-lived group displayed more naive CD4+ cells, plus higher diversity, than the aged donors did.

Details on this clonotype: As yet, its antigen is unknown.

V was pared by 0 bases and J by 0 bases, with 4 bases of the junction left unmatched. Germline CDR1 reads SGHRS; CDR2 reads YFSETQ. The CDR3 totals 16 residues. Then a second PCR, running about 6 to 12 cycles, was carried out with a sample-barcoded 5' primer and a J-beta primer mix. Each CDR3 protein is one row after TCRdb ran MiXCR on the 5' RACE reads. The sample shows about 900,000 distinct CDR3 sequences, less than 80% of them seen only once. The origin of this receptor is a man under 40 in good health. Sequenced sample: blood. The chain couples TRBV5-1 to TRBJ2-5; TRBD2 matches 8 bases. In nucleotides, the CDR3 is TGCGCCAGCAGCTTGGCCTTTAGCGGGGACCAAGAGACCCAGTACTTC. Residues: CASSLAFSGDQETQYF.